Below are 20 T cell receptor beta chains sequenced from a single sample in a study of control samples from healthy donors and cancer patients. Repertoires were generated with immunoSEQ multiplex PCR, while TCRdb's copy carries only in-frame clones and drops some. The table shows tens of thousands of clones, with approximately 89% occurring only once. Sequencing used PBMCs. The origin of the receptors is a man between 40 and 49 years old with colorectal cancer.

The V gene is TRBV4-1, the J gene TRBJ1-1; 7 bases line up with TRBD1. Per the germline V gene, CDR1 is MGHRA and CDR2 is YSYEKL. CDR3 length equals 13 residues. The V segment lost 2 bases and the J segment 8 bases; nucleotides outside the gene matches: 5. DNA of the CDR3: TGCGCCAGCAGCCAATTAGGGGGCCGAGAAGCTTTCTTT. The encoded protein is CASSQLGGREAFF.

The chain joins TRBV4-1 to TRBJ1-6, with D maybe TRBD1 (5 bases). Trimming removed 7 bases at V and 0 bases at J, with 10 bases between. The length of the CDR3 is 15 residues. The germline CDR1 and CDR2 sequences are MGHRA and YSYEKL. The CDR3 loop reads CASNSGSSYNSPLHF. The CDR3 region has the DNA TGCGCCAGCAATTCAGGGAGCTCCTATAATTCACCCCTCCACTTT.

The chain links TRBV3-1 (or the pseudogene TRBV3-2) to TRBJ1-1; D may be TRBD1 (6 bases). Germline CDR1 LGHDT, CDR2 YNNKEL (reference sequence). The CDR3 consists of 13 residues. Trimming left V 5 bases short and J 2 bases short, with 9 bases between. The CDR3 spells CASSYRVNTEAFF. The CDR3 bases are TGTGCCAGCAGCTACAGGGTCAACACTGAAGCTTTCTTT.

This chain connects TRBV6-5 to TRBJ2-5; tentatively, D is TRBD1 or TRBD2 (5 bases each). The germline V gene has CDR1 MNHEY and CDR2 SVGAGI. Deletions cut 4 bases from V and 5 bases from J, with 20 bases between. This CDR3 region has 16 residues. The CDR3 region is CASSLLSGTGLETQYF. CDR3 nucleotides: TGTGCCAGCAGTTTACTATCCGGGACCGGCCTGGAGACCCAGTACTTC.

This chain links TRBV19 with TRBJ1-1; 9 nucleotides line up with TRBD1. V shed 5 bases and J 6 bases; nucleotides not matched to a gene: 13. The CDR3 spans 16 residues. The germline V gene encodes CDR1 LNHDA and CDR2 SQIVND (reference sequence). CDR3 sequence: CASSFNPDRGRAEAFF. CDR3 coding DNA: TGTGCCAGTAGTTTCAACCCGGACAGGGGACGGGCTGAAGCTTTCTTT.

The chain carries TRBV10-1 and TRBJ2-7; TRBD1 is a possible D gene (6 bases). Per germline, CDR1 WNHNN and CDR2 SYGVQD (reference sequence). There are 13 residues in the CDR3. V shed 0 bases and J shed 7 bases, with 10 bases lying between them. The CDR3 coding sequence is TGCGCCAGCAGTGAGTCGAAGGGGGTGGAGCAGTACTTC. This sequence encodes CASSESKGVEQYF.

The V call is TRBV7-9, the J call TRBJ2-2, with a weak D call TRBD2 (6 bases). This CDR3 region has 18 residues. V dropped 2 bases and J dropped 5 bases, with 21 bases sitting between them. The germline gives CDR1 SEHNR, CDR2 FQNEAQ (reference sequence). The CDR3 DNA follows: TGTGCCAGCAGCTTACCGGGCGGAGAGGACTATTCAACCGGGGAGCTGTTTTTT. It translates to CASSLPGGEDYSTGELFF.

The chain combines TRBV12-3 or TRBV12-4 with TRBJ1-5; the D is unclear. The ends were cut back, 6 bases at V and 4 bases at J, with 7 bases in the middle. The CDR3 covers 12 residues. The CDR3 coding sequence is TGTGCCAGCAGCCAACAGAATCAGCCCCAGCATTTT. This translates into CASSQQNQPQHF.

The CDR3 DNA reads TGCGCCAGCAGCCAATGGGGTCAAGAGACCCAGTACTTC. As protein: CASSQWGQETQYF. The J gene is TRBJ2-5, the V gene TRBV4-1; D remains unclear. In germline, CDR1 is MGHRA, CDR2 YSYEKL. The length of the CDR3 is 13 residues. Trimming pared 2 bases from V and 2 bases from J, leaving 6 bases between.

The chain recombines TRBV5-5 with TRBJ1-1, with unresolved D. Germline lookup yields CDR1 SGHKS and CDR2 YYEKEE (reference sequence). The CDR3 loop spans 14 amino acids. Trimming shortened V by 0 bases and J by 0 bases, and 6 bases separated the two germline ends. The CDR3 sequence: CASSLGQMNTEAFF. CDR3 nucleotide sequence: TGTGCCAGCAGCTTGGGCCAGATGAACACTGAAGCTTTCTTT.

This chain uses TRBV5-4 with TRBJ2-7, with TRBD2 identical over 13 bases. The CDR3 covers 15 residues. J lost 1 base, V lost 4 bases, and 2 bases had no gene match. CDR1 is SGHNT, CDR2 YYREEE, per germline (reference sequence). This chain's CDR3 is CASSGGLAGSYEQYF. CDR3 sequence (DNA): TGTGCCAGCAGCGGGGGACTAGCGGGGTCCTACGAGCAGTACTTC. Full variable domain (missing parts from reference TRBV5-4 and TRBJ2-7): ETGVTQSPTHLIKTRGQQVTLRCSSQSGHNTVSWYQQALGQGPQFIFQYYREEENGRGNFPPRFSGLQFPNYSSELNVNALELDDSALYLCASSGGLAGSYEQYFGPGTRLTVT.

The rearrangement joins TRBV6-5 to TRBJ2-1, with a weak D call TRBD2 (5 bases). CDR3 size: 14 residues. V was cut by 0 bases and J by 3 bases, with 6 bases left in between. Germline V gives CDR1 MNHEY, CDR2 SVGAGI. In DNA, the CDR3 is TGTGCCAGCAGTTACTCGCGGGTCTACAATGAGCAGTTCTTC. Amino acid sequence: CASSYSRVYNEQFF.

This sequence joins TRBV5-4 and TRBJ2-7, with 8 bases that match TRBD1. Germline assignment: CDR1 SGHNT and CDR2 YYREEE (reference sequence). The length of the CDR3 is 12 residues. V lost 4 bases, J lost 12 bases, and 9 bases stayed unmatched. CDR3: CASSAGQDKRYF. The CDR3 DNA is TGTGCCAGCAGCGCGGGACAGGATAAAAGGTACTTC.

This rearrangement joins TRBV5-4 to TRBJ1-1, with 9 bases identical to TRBD1. This CDR3 is 15 amino acids long. The J segment lost 2 bases and the V segment lost 3 bases, leaving 5 bases of the junction unmatched. CDR1 SGHNT and CDR2 YYREEE come from the germline V gene (reference sequence). CDR3 residues: CASSSQGAGNTEAFF. In nucleotides, the CDR3 is TGTGCCAGCAGCTCACAGGGGGCAGGAAACACTGAAGCTTTCTTT.

The chain carries TRBV28 and TRBJ1-2, with a possible D match to TRBD1 (6 bases). V lost 3 bases and J lost 8, with 19 bases in between. Germline loops: CDR1 MDHEN, CDR2 SYDVKM. This CDR3 spans 15 amino acids. The CDR3 protein is CASSFRTVGQGGYTF. CDR3 coding DNA: TGTGCCAGCAGTTTTCGGACAGTGGGGCAGGGAGGCTACACCTTC.

The chain links TRBV27 to TRBJ1-2; 9 bases are a match to TRBD1. V lost 6 bases and J lost 4; bases outside the gene matches: 9. From germline, CDR1 is MNHEY and CDR2 SMNVEV (reference sequence). The CDR3 consists of 15 residues. The CDR3 loop reads CASRPTGGGGYGYTF. In DNA, the CDR3 is TGTGCCAGCAGGCCGACAGGGGGTGGAGGCTATGGCTACACCTTC.

V is TRBV28 and J is TRBJ1-2; a weak D match, TRBD1 (5 bases). Per germline, CDR1 MDHEN and CDR2 SYDVKM. V shed 7 bases and J shed 4 bases, with 19 bases lying between them. The length of the CDR3 is 15 residues. CDR3 DNA sequence: TGTGCCAGCACCCAACCGGGACTCCTCTTCTATGGCTACACCTTC. It specifies CASTQPGLLFYGYTF.

The chain joins TRBV30 to TRBJ2-1, with TRBD2 matching 7 bases. Germline CDR1 GTSNPN, CDR2 SVGIG (reference sequence). Germline trimming cut 4 bases from V and 3 bases from J; bases unmatched to any gene: 6. The CDR3 runs 14 residues. CDR3 sequence (DNA): TGTGCCTGGAAGGGCCGCGGGAGCTACAATGAGCAGTTCTTC. Translation gives CAWKGRGSYNEQFF.

The chain carries TRBV28 and TRBJ1-4; TRBD1 aligns across 9 bases. The germline CDR1 and CDR2 sequences are MDHEN and SYDVKM. J gave up 7 bases and V 1 base, and 7 bases lay outside the gene matches. This CDR3 has 16 amino acids. CDR3 sequence: CASSLSYGTGPEKLFF. For the CDR3, the DNA is TGTGCCAGCAGTTTATCCTACGGGACAGGGCCTGAAAAACTGTTTTTT.

The chain is built from TRBV12-5 and TRBJ2-2; no firm D call. The germline CDR1 and CDR2 sequences are LGHNT and FRNRAP. This CDR3 has 16 residues. Trimming pared 1 base from V and 4 bases from J, leaving 13 bases between. The chain's CDR3 is CASGLGTLPVTGELFF. CDR3 in DNA: TGTGCTAGTGGTTTGGGGACCCTGCCTGTCACCGGGGAGCTGTTTTTT.